This entry features one T cell receptor (beta chain) sequence. The antigen remains undetermined. The PCR contained 60 Vbeta and 13 Jbeta primers. TCRdb's copy holds only in-frame clones and misses some; the assay was immunoSEQ multiplex PCR. Of roughly 110,000 clones in the sample, around 75% were seen once. This sample is part of a study of cytomegalovirus exposure and HLA in healthy donors. Study-level points and caveats: Most likely, a cluster of highly shared sequence variants arose as a sequencing artifact. Immune exposure information comprised only CMV serostatus. Presence/absence results assume similar sequencing depth per donor, which may not hold. Per a prior analysis, the majority of TCR beta V segments were productive roughly 87% or roughly 30% of the time.

Germline V gene lookup returns CDR1 LNHDA and CDR2 SQIVND (reference sequence). With V trimmed by 1 base and J by 5 bases, 15 bases remained unmatched. This CDR3 has 19 residues. The material sequenced was PBMCs. The TCR sequence derives from a woman in her 30s in good health and CMV-seronegative. The chain uses TRBV19 and TRBJ2-5; TRBD1 matches 11 bases. CDR3 loop: CASSIVGQGASFHGETQYF. The CDR3 DNA reads TGTGCCAGTAGTATAGTAGGACAGGGGGCTAGCTTTCACGGGGAGACCCAGTACTTC.